This T cell receptor (beta chain) appears in the sequencing data of a study of PD-L1 blockade in urothelial cancer. Whole-study context: Patients commenced intravenous atezolizumab, 1,200 mg every 3 weeks, in about 2014.

TCRdb's copy holds only in-frame clones and misses some; the assay was immunoSEQ multiplex PCR. The sample shows around 100,000 clones, around 90% of them seen only once. Germline CDR1 is SNHLY and CDR2 is FYNNEI. CDR3 length: 16 amino acids. The ends lost 3 bases at V and 7 bases at J; junction bases unmatched: 12. Time point reported: pretreatment peripheral blood. As regards this clone: Its antigen is not known.

Overall study results and limits: Durable-benefit patients had greater expansion of tumor-associated blood clones at 3 weeks.

The clonotype was recovered from a man aged 60-69 years with urothelial cancer. V usage is TRBV2 and J usage is TRBJ1-2; the match to TRBD1 covers 9 bases. The input for sequencing was PBMCs, taken around atezolizumab (anti-PD-L1) treatment. CDR3 sequence (DNA): TGTGCCAGCAGTGACCTTCTGGGACAGGGCGTTGGTGGCTACACCTTC. Protein product: CASSDLLGQGVGGYTF.